This section outlines one T cell receptor (beta chain) sequence together with its context. At one end, the junction sequence differs from germline, possibly due to a read error. CDR1 is SSHAT and CDR2 is FNYEAQ in the germline V gene (reference sequence). The length of the CDR3 is 13 residues. PCR primers comprised 60 Vbeta and 13 Jbeta primers. TCRdb's table, derived via immunoSEQ multiplex PCR, lists solely in-frame clones and lacks some. The data show some 250,000 clones, 82% seen once. The data are from a study of cytomegalovirus exposure and HLA in healthy donors. At the level of the study: Tens of millions of unique TCRs, all from HLA-typed donors, were included in an early release of the data.

The receptor's source is a woman aged 40 to 50 in good health and CMV-seropositive. The source material was PBMCs. The gene calls are TRBV7-7 and TRBJ2-5; TRBD1 matches at 7 bases. The CDR3 sequence is CASSPDRDETQYF. DNA of the CDR3: TGTGCTAGCAGCCCTGACAGGGATGAGACCCAGTACTTC.